This is a list of T cell receptor beta chains from one sample in a study of blood T cell repertoires in COVID-19. This table comes from immunoSEQ multiplex PCR, and its TCRdb copy is limited to in-frame clones, with some not included. Of around 300,000 clones in the sample, roughly 85% were seen once. Sequenced sample: peripheral blood. Source of these receptors: a woman in her 70s with acute or convalescent COVID-19. CDR3s include the opening cysteine and the closing phenylalanine or tryptophan. D genes are given only for firm matches. Clone size appears in some rows only: once, few, many, or a class for an expanded clone.

V	size	J	D	CDR3	DNA
TRBV3-1/TRBV3-2	NA	TRBJ1-5	NA	CASSPTVGNQPQHF	TGTGCCAGCAGCCCGACAGTGGGCAATCAGCCCCAGCATTTT
TRBV2	NA	TRBJ1-5	NA	CASGKQGGNRAQPQHF	TGTGCCAGCGGTAAACAGGGAGGGAATAGGGCTCAGCCCCAGCATTTT
TRBV5-1	NA	TRBJ2-7	NA	CASSLVGVLGNEQYF	TGCGCCAGCAGCTTGGTAGGGGTTCTTGGGAACGAGCAGTACTTC
TRBV5-1	NA	TRBJ1-5	TRBD1	CASSEQGDRPQHF	TGCGCCAGCAGCGAGCAGGGGGACAGGCCCCAGCATTTT
TRBV9	NA	TRBJ2-3	TRBD2	CASSVGTSGITDTQYF	TGTGCCAGCAGCGTGGGGACTAGCGGAATCACAGATACGCAGTATTTT
TRBV9	NA	TRBJ1-1	TRBD1	CASSDQQGAYSNTEAFF	TGTGCCAGCAGCGACCAACAGGGGGCCTACTCGAACACTGAAGCTTTCTTT
TRBV3-1/TRBV3-2	NA	TRBJ1-2	NA	CASSLDRSHYGYTF	TGTGCCAGCAGCCTAGACAGATCCCACTATGGCTACACCTTC
TRBV6-2/TRBV6-3	NA	TRBJ1-4	NA	CASSYGGATNEKLFF	TGTGCCAGCAGTTACGGAGGTGCAACTAATGAAAAACTGTTTTTT
TRBV24-1	NA	TRBJ2-6	TRBD1	CATSDSRTGLSGANVLTF	TGTGCCACCAGTGATAGCCGGACAGGTCTCTCTGGGGCCAACGTCCTGACTTTC
TRBV3-1/TRBV3-2	NA	TRBJ2-7	TRBD2	CASSLKLAGPSYEQYF	TGTGCCAGCAGCCTTAAACTAGCGGGGCCCTCCTACGAGCAGTACTTC
TRBV5-4	NA	TRBJ2-3	TRBD2	CASSLDGGGPDTQYF	TGTGCCAGCAGCTTGGACGGGGGGGGGCCGGATACGCAGTATTTT
TRBV28	NA	TRBJ1-5	NA	CASRVRLTLNQPQHF	TGTGCCAGCAGGGTTCGACTGACGTTAAATCAGCCCCAGCATTTT
TRBV6-1	NA	TRBJ1-2	NA	CASSDSRGVYGYTF	TGTGCCAGCAGTGATAGCCGGGGGGTTTATGGCTACACCTTC
TRBV6-2/TRBV6-3	NA	TRBJ1-1	NA	CASSSGGKAFF	TGTGCCAGCAGTTCTGGCGGGAAAGCTTTCTTT
TRBV2	NA	TRBJ2-1	NA	CANSRDSYNEQFF	TGTGCCAACTCCCGGGACTCCTACAATGAGCAGTTCTTC
TRBV6-5	NA	TRBJ1-5	NA	CASSYDINQPQHF	TGTGCCAGCAGTTACGACATCAATCAGCCCCAGCATTTT
TRBV5-1	NA	TRBJ2-1	TRBD1	CASSPRQGAATYNEQFF	TGCGCCAGCAGCCCCAGACAGGGGGCTGCCACCTACAATGAGCAGTTCTTC
TRBV7-2	NA	TRBJ1-6	TRBD1	CASSLTGTVYNSPLHF	TGTGCCAGCAGCTTGACCGGGACAGTCTATAATTCACCCCTCCACTTT
TRBV12-3/TRBV12-4	NA	TRBJ2-1	NA	CASSRLYNEQFF	TGTGCCAGCAGTCGACTATACAATGAGCAGTTCTTC
TRBV24-1	NA	TRBJ2-5	TRBD1	CATSDPPGQSETQYF	TGTGCCACCAGTGATCCTCCGGGACAGAGTGAGACCCAGTACTTC
TRBV5-1	once	TRBJ2-1	TRBD2	CASSLEGSSGGPGIF	TGCGCCAGCAGCTTGGAAGGGTCTAGCGGGGGGCCGGGGATCTTC
TRBV5-1	NA	TRBJ1-3	NA	CASSLGGEISGNTIYF	TGCGCCAGCAGCCTGGGGGGCGAAATTTCTGGAAACACCATATATTTT
TRBV20-1	NA	TRBJ1-2	NA	CSAREGGGYTF	TGCAGTGCTAGGGAGGGAGGGGGCTACACCTTC
TRBV2	once	TRBJ1-4	NA	CASSGQYEKLFF	TGTGCCAGCAGTGGACAGTATGAAAAACTGTTTTTT
TRBV4-2	NA	TRBJ1-3	TRBD1	CASSQGTGEAGTIYF	TGTGCCAGCAGCCAAGGGACAGGGGAGGCAGGCACCATATATTTT
TRBV30	once	TRBJ1-2	NA	CAWSARFRDLEGYTF	TGTGCCTGGAGTGCCCGCTTCCGGGACTTAGAGGGCTACACCTTC
TRBV4-2	once	TRBJ2-5	TRBD2	CASSQGAAGDPGETQYF	TGTGCCAGCAGCCAGGGTGCAGCGGGGGATCCGGGTGAGACCCAGTACTTC
TRBV4-1	NA	TRBJ2-1	NA	CASSHLRGGGNEQFF	TGCGCCAGCAGCCACCTTAGGGGGGGAGGAAATGAGCAGTTCTTC
TRBV5-1	once	TRBJ2-2	TRBD2	CASSAGTSGGYTGELFF	TGCGCCAGCAGCGCCGGGACTAGCGGGGGGTACACCGGGGAGCTGTTTTTT
TRBV29-1	NA	TRBJ1-5	TRBD1	CSAGQENQPQHF	TGCAGCGCTGGACAGGAGAATCAGCCCCAGCATTTT